The sample holds a few counts of the clone carrying this T cell receptor (beta chain). Its specificity is not known. The data were taken from a study of T-cell memory formation after mild COVID-19. Study-level points and caveats: Clones that contracted from day 15 to 85 were balanced CD4/CD8, while later expanders leaned CD4+.

MiXCR, run by TCRdb on the 5' RACE reads, gives a single entry per CDR3 protein. The sample has hundreds of thousands of distinct CDR3 sequences, about a fifth seen once. The germline gives CDR1 SEHNR, CDR2 FQNEAQ (reference sequence). The CDR3 is made up of 15 amino acids. Trimming removed 0 bases at V and 5 bases at J, with 14 bases between. The specimen sequenced was PBMCs or a T cell subset sorted from them (not recorded which). The chain carries TRBV7-9 and TRBJ2-7, with TRBD2 as a possible D gene (5 bases). The TCR originated in an adult woman who had mild COVID-19 (a few samples of this study predate the infection). Cell type and time point are not known. The CDR3 reads CASSLADLGSHEQYF. The CDR3 nucleotides are TGTGCCAGCAGCTTAGCGGACCTAGGGAGCCACGAGCAGTACTTC.